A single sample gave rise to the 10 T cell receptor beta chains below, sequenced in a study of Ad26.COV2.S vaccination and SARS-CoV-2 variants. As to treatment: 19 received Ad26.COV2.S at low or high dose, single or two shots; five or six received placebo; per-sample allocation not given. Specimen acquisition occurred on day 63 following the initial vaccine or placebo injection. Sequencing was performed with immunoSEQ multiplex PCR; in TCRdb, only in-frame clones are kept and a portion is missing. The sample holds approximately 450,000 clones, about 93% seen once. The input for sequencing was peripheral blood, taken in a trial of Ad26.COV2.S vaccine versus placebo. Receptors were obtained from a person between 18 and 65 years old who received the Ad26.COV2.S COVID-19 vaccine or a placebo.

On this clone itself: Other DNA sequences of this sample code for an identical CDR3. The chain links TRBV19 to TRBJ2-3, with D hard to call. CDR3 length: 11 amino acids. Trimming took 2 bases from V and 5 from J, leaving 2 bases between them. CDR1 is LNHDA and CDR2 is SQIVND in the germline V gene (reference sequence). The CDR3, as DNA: TGTGCCAGTAGTATAAGAGATACGCAGTATTTT. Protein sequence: CASSIRDTQYF.

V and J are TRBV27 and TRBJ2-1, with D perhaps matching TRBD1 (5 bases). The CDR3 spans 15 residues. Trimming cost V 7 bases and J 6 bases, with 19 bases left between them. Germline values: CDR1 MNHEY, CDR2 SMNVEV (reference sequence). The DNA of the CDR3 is TGTGCCAGCAACCCTTTGTGGGGCATTACCAATGAGCAGTTCTTC. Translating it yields CASNPLWGITNEQFF.

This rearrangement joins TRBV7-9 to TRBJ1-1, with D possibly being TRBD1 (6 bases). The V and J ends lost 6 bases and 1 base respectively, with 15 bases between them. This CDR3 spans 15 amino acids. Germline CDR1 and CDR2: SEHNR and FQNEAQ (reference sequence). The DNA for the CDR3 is TGTGCCAGCAGGATTGAACAGGGAGGGAACACTGAAGCTTTCTTT. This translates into CASRIEQGGNTEAFF. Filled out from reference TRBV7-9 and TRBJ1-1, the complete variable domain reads DTGVSQNPRHKITKRGQNVTFRCDPISEHNRLYWYRQTLGQGPEFLTYFQNEAQLEKSRLLSDRFSAERPKGSFSTLEIQRTEQGDSAMYLCASRIEQGGNTEAFFGQGTRLTVV.

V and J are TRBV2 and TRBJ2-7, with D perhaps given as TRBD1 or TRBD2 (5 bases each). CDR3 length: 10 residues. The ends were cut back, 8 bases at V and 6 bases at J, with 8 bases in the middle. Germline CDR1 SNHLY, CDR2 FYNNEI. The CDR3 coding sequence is TGTGCCAGCCGGGGCTCCGAGCAGTACTTC. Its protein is CASRGSEQYF.

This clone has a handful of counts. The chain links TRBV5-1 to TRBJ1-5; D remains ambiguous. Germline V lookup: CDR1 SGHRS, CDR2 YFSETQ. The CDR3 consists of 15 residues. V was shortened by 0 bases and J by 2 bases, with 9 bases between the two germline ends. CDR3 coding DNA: TGCGCCAGCAGCTTGGAAGGTCGCGGCAATCAGCCCCAGCATTTT. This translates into CASSLEGRGNQPQHF.

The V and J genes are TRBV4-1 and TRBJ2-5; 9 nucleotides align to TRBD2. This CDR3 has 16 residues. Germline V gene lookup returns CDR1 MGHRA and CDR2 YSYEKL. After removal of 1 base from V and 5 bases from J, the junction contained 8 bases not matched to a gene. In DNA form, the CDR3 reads TGCGCCAGCAGCCAAGCTCCGGGACTAGCATGGGAGACCCAGTACTTC. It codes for CASSQAPGLAWETQYF.

The CDR3 bases are TGTGCCAGCTCACCCTCAGGGGGTAATGGCTACACCTTC. Its protein is CASSPSGGNGYTF. The J gene is TRBJ1-2, the V gene TRBV18; 7 bases are shared with TRBD1. Germline V gene data show CDR1 as KGHSH and CDR2 as LQKENI. This CDR3 is built from 13 residues. The junction had 4 bases not matched to a gene; V was cut back by 3 bases and J by 6 bases.

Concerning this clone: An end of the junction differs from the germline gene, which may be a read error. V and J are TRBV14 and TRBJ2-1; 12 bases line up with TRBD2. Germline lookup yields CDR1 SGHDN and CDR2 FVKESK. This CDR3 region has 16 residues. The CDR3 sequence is CASSPPGLAGYIEQFF. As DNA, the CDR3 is TGTGCCAGCAGCCCACCTGGACTAGCGGGATACATTGAGCAGTTCTTC.

The CDR3 nucleotides read TGTGCCAGCAGTTGGGGAGCAAACTATGGCTACACCTTC. Translating it yields CASSWGANYGYTF. This chain joins TRBV27 and TRBJ1-2; the D is unclear. Trimming removed 4 bases from V and 2 bases from J, with 8 bases in between. Germline CDR1 and CDR2: MNHEY and SMNVEV (reference sequence). The CDR3 has 13 residues.

The CDR3 here is CASSLGGQGIDEQFF. In DNA, the CDR3 is TGTGCCAGCAGCCTTGGGGGACAGGGGATTGATGAGCAGTTCTTC. The V call is TRBV7-3, the J call TRBJ2-1, with 10 bases fitting TRBD1. Germline CDR1 reads SGHTA; CDR2 reads FQGTGA. The V segment lost 5 bases and the J segment 8 bases; nucleotides outside the gene matches: 9. CDR3 length: 15 amino acids.